This T cell receptor beta chain emerged from a study of radiotherapy plus CTLA-4 blockade in lung cancer. Ipilimumab-mediated CTLA-4 blockade plus focal radiation was given to patients having chemo-refractory metastatic non-small-cell lung cancer. The assay was immunoSEQ multiplex PCR, and TCRdb's table has in-frame clones only and misses some. The sample includes about 51,000 clones, roughly 83% of them seen just once. The germline V and J ends were trimmed by 2 bases and 1 base, with 19 bases remaining between them. Germline CDR1 and CDR2: SGHDT and YYEEEE. This CDR3 has 18 amino acids. The TCR sequence derives from a human donor with non-small cell lung cancer who had a complete response to radiotherapy plus ipilimumab. Sequencing used peripheral blood, obtained from a patient treated with radiotherapy plus ipilimumab. V is TRBV5-6 and J is TRBJ1-3, with D possibly being TRBD1 (5 bases). The CDR3 loop is CASSFKDRRGGSGNTIYF. The CDR3 DNA reads TGTGCCAGCAGCTTTAAGGATCGACGGGGGGGATCTGGAAACACCATATATTTT.